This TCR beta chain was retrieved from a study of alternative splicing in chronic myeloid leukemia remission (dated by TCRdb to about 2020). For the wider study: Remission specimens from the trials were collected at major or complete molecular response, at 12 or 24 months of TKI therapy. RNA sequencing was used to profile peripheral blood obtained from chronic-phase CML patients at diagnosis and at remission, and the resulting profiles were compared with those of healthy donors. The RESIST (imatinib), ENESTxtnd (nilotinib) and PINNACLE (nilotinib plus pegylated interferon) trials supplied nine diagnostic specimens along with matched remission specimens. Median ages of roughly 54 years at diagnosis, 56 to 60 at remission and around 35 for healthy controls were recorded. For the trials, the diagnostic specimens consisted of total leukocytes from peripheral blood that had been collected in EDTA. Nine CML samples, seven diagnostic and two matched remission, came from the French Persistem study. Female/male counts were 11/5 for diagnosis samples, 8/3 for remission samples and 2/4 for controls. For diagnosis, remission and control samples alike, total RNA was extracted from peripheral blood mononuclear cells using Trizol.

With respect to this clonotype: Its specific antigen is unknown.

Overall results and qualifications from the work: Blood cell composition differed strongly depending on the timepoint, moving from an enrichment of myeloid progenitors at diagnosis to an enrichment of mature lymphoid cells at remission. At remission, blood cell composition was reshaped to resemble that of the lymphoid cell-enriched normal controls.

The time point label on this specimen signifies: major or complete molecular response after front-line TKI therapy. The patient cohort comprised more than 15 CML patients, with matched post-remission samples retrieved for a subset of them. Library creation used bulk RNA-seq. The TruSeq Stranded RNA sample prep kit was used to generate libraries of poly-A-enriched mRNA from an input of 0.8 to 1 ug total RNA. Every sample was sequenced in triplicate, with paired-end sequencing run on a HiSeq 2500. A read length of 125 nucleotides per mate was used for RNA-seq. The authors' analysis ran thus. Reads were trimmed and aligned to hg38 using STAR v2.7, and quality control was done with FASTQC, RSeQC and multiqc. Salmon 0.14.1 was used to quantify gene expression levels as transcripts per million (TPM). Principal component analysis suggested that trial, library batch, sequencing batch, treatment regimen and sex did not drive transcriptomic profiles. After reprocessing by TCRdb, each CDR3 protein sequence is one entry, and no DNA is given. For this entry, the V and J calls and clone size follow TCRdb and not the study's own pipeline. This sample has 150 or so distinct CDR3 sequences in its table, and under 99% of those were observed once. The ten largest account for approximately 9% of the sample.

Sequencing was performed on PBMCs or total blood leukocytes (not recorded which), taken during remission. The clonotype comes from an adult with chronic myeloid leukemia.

This receptor has the CDR3 CASLVDIPVEQFF. The V and J genes are TRBV23-1 and TRBJ2-1. TRBV23-1 is reported as an ORF; its role is uncertain. From cysteine to phenylalanine, the CDR3 is 13 amino acids long. DNA is not on record.